A single sample is the source of the 28 T cell receptor beta chains below, sequenced in a study of CD8+ T cells in alopecia areata. RNA was extracted and reverse transcribed into cDNA as the sequencing template. TCRdb's table, derived via immunoSEQ multiplex PCR, lists solely in-frame clones and lacks some. The sample consists of around 270,000 clones, roughly 60% of them appearing once. Treatment indicated: oral pan-JAK inhibitor, 5-10 mg twice daily. Material: CD4+ T cells sorted from blood, obtained at week 24, from a patient treated with tofacitinib. The source is a human donor with alopecia areata.

This clone was detected only a few times. The chain is built from TRBV18 and TRBJ2-3; D not resolved. V dropped 8 bases and J dropped 0 bases, with 6 bases sitting between them. The CDR3 contains 12 residues. From germline, CDR1 is KGHSH and CDR2 LQKENI. CDR3: CASTPSTDTQYF. In nucleotides, the CDR3 is TGTGCCAGCACTCCGAGCACAGATACGCAGTATTTT.

The chain recombines TRBV5-6 with TRBJ2-1; D not resolved. Germline CDR1 reads SGHDT; CDR2 reads YYEEEE. Trimming left V 6 bases short and J 7 bases short, with 8 bases between. The CDR3 has 11 amino acids. The CDR3 coding sequence is TGTGCCAGCAACGCCCGGAATGAGCAGTTCTTC. Amino acids: CASNARNEQFF.

This clone was counted at least ten times. This chain links TRBV19 with TRBJ1-2; no clear D. Trimming removed 3 bases from V and 8 bases from J, with 10 bases in between. CDR3 size: 12 residues. Germline assignment: CDR1 LNHDA and CDR2 SQIVND (reference sequence). The CDR3 protein is CASSIREGGYTF. The CDR3 coding sequence is TGTGCCAGTAGTATCCGGGAAGGCGGCTACACCTTC.

The V call is TRBV7-6, the J call TRBJ1-2, with D perhaps matching TRBD1 (5 bases). The length of the CDR3 is 14 residues. In germline, CDR1 is SGHVS, CDR2 FNYEAQ. The V and J ends lost 1 base and 6 bases respectively, with 12 bases between them. DNA for the CDR3: TGTGCCAGCAGCTTAGATACCGGGGCTCATGGCTACACCTTC. Its protein is CASSLDTGAHGYTF.

The V and J genes are TRBV7-2 and TRBJ1-1, with 7 bases lining up with TRBD1. The CDR3 has 15 residues. The junction had 6 bases not matched to a gene; V was cut back by 5 bases and J by 0 bases. CDR1 SGHTA and CDR2 FQGNSA come from the germline V gene. CDR3 DNA: TGTGCCAGCAGCCTCCGACAGGGCTTGAACACTGAAGCTTTCTTT. Amino acid sequence: CASSLRQGLNTEAFF.

This clone was seen only a few times. The chain employs TRBV7-9 and TRBJ1-3, with 7 bases fitting TRBD1. The CDR3 sequence is 15 residues long. From germline, CDR1 is SEHNR and CDR2 FQNEAQ (reference sequence). Unmatched junction bases numbered 4, after V lost 3 bases and J lost 2 bases. The CDR3 bases are TGTGCCAGCAGCTTGGGGACAGTCCCTGGAAACACCATATATTTT. As protein: CASSLGTVPGNTIYF.

This clone came up a few times. The CDR3 DNA sequence: TGCGCCAGCAGCGTAGGGCTCGGGGAGCTGTTTTTT. Translating it yields CASSVGLGELFF. The J gene is TRBJ2-2, the V gene TRBV5-1; D unclear. In germline, CDR1 is SGHRS, CDR2 YFSETQ. V gave up 4 bases and J gave up 7 bases, with 8 bases separating them. The CDR3 length is 12 residues.

This clone was recorded a few times. This chain joins TRBV30 and TRBJ1-5, with D possibly matching TRBD1 (5 bases). The V gene lost 3 bases and the J gene lost 6 bases, with 18 bases spanning the gap. Looked up from germline, CDR1 is GTSNPN and CDR2 is SVGIG (reference sequence). CDR3 length: 15 residues. CDR3 nucleotides: TGTGCCTGGAGAAGGAAGGGGCTCGAGGGTCAGCCCCAGCATTTT. This translates into CAWRRKGLEGQPQHF.

The chain joins TRBV18 to TRBJ2-1; D remains ambiguous. Germline V gene data show CDR1 as KGHSH and CDR2 as LQKENI. Trimming removed 6 bases from V and 6 bases from J, with 12 bases in between. The CDR3 loop spans 13 amino acids. CDR3 loop: CASSSLSGNEQFF. In DNA form, the CDR3 reads TGTGCCAGCTCTTCCTTGTCTGGCAATGAGCAGTTCTTC.

The chain joins TRBV6-1 to TRBJ2-5; no reliable D call. The CDR3 consists of 14 residues. Trimming removed 3 bases at V and 2 bases at J, with 10 bases between. Per the germline V gene, CDR1 is MNHNS and CDR2 is SASEGT. CDR3 in amino acids: CASSDRVLQETQYF. The CDR3 nucleotides are TGTGCCAGCAGTGATCGGGTCCTTCAAGAGACCCAGTACTTC.

The genes are TRBV27 and TRBJ2-5; D uncertain. The CDR3 is 15 amino acids. Germline CDR1 reads MNHEY; CDR2 reads SMNVEV (reference sequence). The germline V and J ends were trimmed by 6 bases and 0 bases, with 14 bases remaining between them. CDR3 nucleotide sequence: TGTGCCAGCAGAAGAGTGGGAACGTACCAAGAGACCCAGTACTTC. This translates into CASRRVGTYQETQYF.

This clone is a singleton in its sample. The chain carries TRBV9 and TRBJ2-1; 10 bases are shared with TRBD2. This CDR3 contains 14 residues. Germline V gene sequence: CDR1 SGDLS, CDR2 YYNGEE. Germline trimming cut 4 bases from V and 9 bases from J; bases unmatched to any gene: 7. CDR3 sequence: CASSPRTSGSEQFF. DNA of the CDR3: TGTGCCAGCAGCCCCCGGACTAGCGGCTCTGAGCAGTTCTTC.

This clone appeared once. V and J are TRBV29-1 and TRBJ2-7; 7 bases align to TRBD1. The CDR3 loop spans 19 amino acids. Germline V lookup: CDR1 SQVTM, CDR2 ANQGSEA. The V segment lost 4 bases and the J segment 0 bases; nucleotides outside the gene matches: 21. The CDR3 protein is CSVALPQGVLPQSSYEQYF. The CDR3 DNA sequence: TGCAGCGTTGCCCTTCCCCAGGGGGTGCTACCTCAGAGCTCCTACGAGCAGTACTTC.

The table lists this clone with a count of one. Since a much larger clone is just one base distant, this may be a read error. The rearrangement joins TRBV5-4 to TRBJ2-5; unclear D gene. Trimming removed 3 bases from V and 5 bases from J, with 5 bases in between. Looked up from germline, CDR1 is SGHNT and CDR2 is YYREEE (reference sequence). The CDR3 has 11 residues. CDR3 protein: CASSSAETQYF. DNA for the CDR3: TGTGCCAGCAGCTCGGCGGAGACCCAGTACTTC.

The genes are TRBV7-2 and TRBJ2-1; TRBD2 matches at 9 bases. The CDR3 length is 16 residues. The V and J ends lost 5 bases and 5 bases, in that order; junction bases with no gene match: 10. Germline V gene sequence: CDR1 SGHTA, CDR2 FQGNSA. In DNA form, the CDR3 reads TGTGCCAGCAGCCCCCCGGGACTAGCAGTTAACAATGAGCAGTTCTTC. It specifies CASSPPGLAVNNEQFF.

A word on this clone: Additional DNA sequences in this sample encode the identical CDR3. This chain connects TRBV4-1 to TRBJ2-5; D is uncertain. The germline V and J ends were trimmed by 1 base and 4 bases, with 4 bases remaining between them. The V gene's germline CDR1 is MGHRA and CDR2 YSYEKL. The CDR3 is 12 residues long. For the CDR3, the DNA is TGCGCCAGCAGCCAAGTGCGAGAGACCCAGTACTTC. This codes for CASSQVRETQYF.

This clone was seen just once. This sequence joins TRBV30 and TRBJ1-2; D is possibly TRBD1 (5 bases). The CDR3 covers 12 residues. V lost 2 bases and J 8 bases, leaving 12 bases between the germline ends. The V gene's germline CDR1 is GTSNPN and CDR2 SVGIG (reference sequence). The CDR3 region is CAWSSGTRGYTF. The CDR3 bases are TGTGCCTGGAGTAGCGGGACGAGGGGCTACACCTTC.

The genes are TRBV19 and TRBJ1-5; D not certain. Germline CDR1 LNHDA, CDR2 SQIVND (reference sequence). The CDR3 is made up of 16 amino acids. The germline V and J ends were trimmed by 2 bases and 0 bases, with 11 bases remaining between them. This CDR3 reads CASSIIRADSNQPQHF. In nucleotides, the CDR3 is TGTGCCAGTAGTATAATCCGGGCCGATAGCAATCAGCCCCAGCATTTT.

This sequence joins TRBV2 and TRBJ2-7; 7 bases agree with TRBD1. After removal of 5 bases from V and 1 base from J, the junction contained 2 bases not matched to a gene. Looked up from germline, CDR1 is SNHLY and CDR2 is FYNNEI. The CDR3 extends over 13 amino acids. CDR3 in DNA: TGTGCCAGCAGTTTGGACAGGTCCTACGAGCAGTACTTC. Translated, it gives CASSLDRSYEQYF.

This rearrangement joins TRBV7-2 to TRBJ2-2; D is undetermined. The germline CDR1 and CDR2 sequences are SGHTA and FQGNSA. V lost 0 bases and J lost 0, with 5 bases in between. The CDR3 runs to 15 residues. CDR3 nucleotide sequence: TGTGCCAGCAGCTTAGCCCACGCGAACACCGGGGAGCTGTTTTTT. Translated: CASSLAHANTGELFF.

V usage is TRBV30 and J usage is TRBJ1-3, with 8 nucleotides matching TRBD1. V lost 3 bases and J lost 8; bases outside the gene matches: 18. The CDR3 runs to 17 residues. Germline V gene data show CDR1 as GTSNPN and CDR2 as SVGIG (reference sequence). In DNA, the CDR3 is TGTGCCTGGAGGGCCGCTGGGACAGGTACTTTCACTGACACCATATATTTT. Protein sequence: CAWRAAGTGTFTDTIYF.

Here the CDR3 DNA reads TGTGCCAGCATGGACAGGGGTGGCTACACCTTC. It is translated as CASMDRGGYTF. This chain links TRBV27 with TRBJ1-2, with 9 bases identical to TRBD1. V lost 7 bases and J lost 7; bases outside the gene matches: 1. This CDR3 has 11 amino acids. Germline CDR1 reads MNHEY; CDR2 reads SMNVEV (reference sequence).

This sequence joins TRBV30 and TRBJ2-7; weak D call: TRBD2 (6 bases). Trimming left V 8 bases short and J 1 base short, with 9 bases between. The CDR3 runs 11 residues. Germline CDR1 and CDR2: GTSNPN and SVGIG (reference sequence). The CDR3 DNA reads as TGTGCCGGGACTGCTTCCTACGAGCAGTACTTC. Amino acids: CAGTASYEQYF.

This clone was detected only a few times. The chain employs TRBV6-5 and TRBJ1-2; 9 bases align to TRBD1. The V gene's germline CDR1 is MNHEY and CDR2 SVGAGI. The CDR3 sequence is 13 residues long. V lost 9 bases to trimming and J lost 8 bases; unmatched junction nucleotides: 10. This CDR3 is CASAPRDREGYTF. CDR3 DNA: TGTGCCAGTGCCCCCCGGGACAGGGAAGGCTACACCTTC.

The V gene is TRBV7-9, the J gene TRBJ1-6; D remains ambiguous. Germline CDR1 and CDR2: SEHNR and FQNEAQ (reference sequence). Trimming stripped 0 bases from V and 9 bases from J, with 9 bases between. The CDR3 contains 14 residues. CDR3 DNA sequence: TGTGCCAGCAGCTTAGCAGTCAGGTTTTCACCCCTCCACTTT. Its translation: CASSLAVRFSPLHF.

The chain has TRBV30 and TRBJ2-1; D gene ambiguous. The germline CDR1 and CDR2 sequences are GTSNPN and SVGIG (reference sequence). V was pared by 0 bases and J by 9 bases, with 18 bases between. This CDR3 contains 15 residues. The DNA of the CDR3 is TGTGCCTGGAGTGTTAGGGAAATTTTAATCAGTGAGCAGTTCTTC. Its translation is CAWSVREILISEQFF.

This chain uses TRBV4-1 with TRBJ1-4; D gene ambiguous. The CDR3 is 16 amino acids. V lost 6 bases to trimming and J lost 8 bases, with 22 bases between them. CDR1 is MGHRA and CDR2 is YSYEKL in the germline V gene. CDR3 region: CASRKGRGEMREKLFF. The CDR3 bases are TGCGCCAGCAGAAAAGGCCGTGGGGAAATGAGGGAAAAACTGTTTTTT.

The genes are TRBV15 and TRBJ2-5, with unresolved D. Germline CDR1 LNHNV, CDR2 YYDKDF (reference sequence). The V end lost 1 base, the J end lost 0 bases, and 12 bases lay between the germline ends. The CDR3 runs to 16 residues. The CDR3, as DNA: TGTGCCACCAGCAGAGTTAGGTGGCCCTACCAAGAGACCCAGTACTTC. This gives the protein CATSRVRWPYQETQYF.